The 20 T cell receptor beta chains listed next were all sequenced from one sample in a study of T-cell reconstitution after alpha-beta-depleted transplantation in children. Preparation of the TCRbeta library used unique molecular identifiers. MiXCR, run by TCRdb on the PCR reads, gives a single entry per CDR3 protein. This table has 500,000 to 750,000 distinct CDR3 sequences, approximately 12% appearing once. The material sequenced was PBMCs, mostly from graft donor cells, taken 360 days after TCRalphabeta/CD19-depleted stem cell transplant. Source of these receptors: a male patient aged 10-17 years who had a stem cell transplant for acute myeloid leukemia, so the T cells may come from the graft donor.

This clonotype came up once. J is TRBJ2-7 and V is TRBV12-3 or TRBV12-4; 8 bases map to TRBD2. V trimming: 3 bases; J trimming: 4 bases; junction bases outside the gene matches: 8. The CDR3 totals 15 residues. The DNA of the CDR3 is TGTGCCAGCAGTTTCCTCCAGCGGGAGAGGTACGAGCAGTACTTC. Translation gives CASSFLQRERYEQYF.

As DNA, the CDR3 is TGTGCCAGCAGCTTACCACTAGTCGATGAGCAGTTCTTC. Protein product: CASSLPLVDEQFF. V is TRBV7-9 and J is TRBJ2-1; tentative D call: TRBD2 (5 bases). CDR3 size: 13 residues. Trimming pared 2 bases from V and 8 bases from J, leaving 10 bases between. CDR1 and CDR2 from the germline V gene are SEHNR and FQNEAQ (reference sequence).

A remark on this clonotype: This may stem from a read error, because a much larger clone lies one nucleotide away. The chain links TRBV6-5 to TRBJ2-5; D gene uncertain. CDR3 length: 14 amino acids. From germline, CDR1 is MNHEY and CDR2 SVGAGI. In DNA, the CDR3 is TGTGCCGGCAGTTACTCTGTAAACCAAGAGACCCAGTACTTC. Residues: CAGSYSVNQETQYF.

The chain employs TRBV4-2 and TRBJ2-5; 10 bases map to TRBD2. The CDR3 extends over 17 amino acids. J lost 4 bases, V lost 0 bases, and 8 bases had no gene match. Germline assignment: CDR1 LGHNA and CDR2 YNFKEQ. The DNA for the CDR3 is TGTGCCAGCAGCCAAGATGGGGATAGCGGGAGGCGAGAGACCCAGTACTTC. Amino acid sequence: CASSQDGDSGRRETQYF.

This clonotype was picked up many times. The chain has TRBV15 and TRBJ2-2, with D unclear. Germline lookup yields CDR1 LNHNV and CDR2 YYDKDF (reference sequence). Trimming cost V 5 bases and J 0 bases, with 13 bases left between them. This CDR3 is 16 amino acids long. In DNA form, the CDR3 reads TGTGCCACCAGCGTCCGACACCTCGCGAACACCGGGGAGCTGTTTTTT. Amino acid sequence: CATSVRHLANTGELFF.

This clonotype was picked up a small number of times. The chain joins TRBV28 to TRBJ2-7; D is perhaps TRBD1 (6 bases). CDR1 and CDR2 from the germline V gene are MDHEN and SYDVKM. The CDR3 has 15 residues. With 5 bases removed from V and 6 bases from J, the gap between germline ends came to 20 bases. DNA of the CDR3: TGTGCCAGCAGTGATCAGGGGAATCAGCGACCCGAGCAGTACTTC. It encodes CASSDQGNQRPEQYF. Combining the CDR3 with reference TRBV28 and TRBJ2-7 gives the whole variable domain DVKVTQSSRYLVKRTGEKVFLECVQDMDHENMFWYRQDPGLGLRLIYFSYDVKMKEKGDIPEGYSVSREKKERFSLILESASTNQTSMYLCASSDQGNQRPEQYFGPGTRLTVT.

This clonotype has just a few counts. The V and J genes are TRBV11-2 and TRBJ1-1, with 7 bases lining up with TRBD1. This CDR3 has 16 residues. J gave up 3 bases and V 5 bases, and 12 bases lay outside the gene matches. Per germline, CDR1 SGHAT and CDR2 FQNNGV. CDR3: CASSLQGGALDTEAFF. In DNA form, the CDR3 reads TGTGCCAGCAGCCTCCAGGGGGGGGCACTGGACACTGAAGCTTTCTTT.

This clonotype was found a few times. J is TRBJ1-1 and V is TRBV12-3 or TRBV12-4, with a weak D call TRBD1 (5 bases). The CDR3 has 14 residues. V lost 4 bases and J 8 bases, leaving 17 bases between the germline ends. DNA for the CDR3: TGTGCCAGCAGTTCGATTGCAGGGTTGGCCGAAGCTTTCTTT. It yields the protein CASSSIAGLAEAFF.

The V call is TRBV6-2 or TRBV6-3, the J call TRBJ2-6, with 9 bases that match TRBD1. Trimming cost V 2 bases and J 0 bases; bases outside gene matches: 11. Germline V gene lookup returns CDR1 MNHEY and CDR2 SVGEGT. The length of the CDR3 is 20 residues. The CDR3 spells CASSYPNRDRANSGANVLTF. In DNA form, the CDR3 reads TGTGCCAGCAGTTACCCTAACCGGGACAGGGCCAACTCTGGGGCCAACGTCCTGACTTTC.

The chain carries TRBV29-1 and TRBJ1-2; D ambiguous. The CDR3 extends over 10 amino acids. The germline V gene encodes CDR1 SQVTM and CDR2 ANQGSEA. The ends were cut back, 7 bases at V and 8 bases at J, with 11 bases in the middle. CDR3 loop: CSAETPGYTF. CDR3 DNA: TGCAGCGCTGAGACTCCCGGCTACACCTTC.

This clonotype was seen a handful of times. The CDR3, as DNA: TGTGCCAGCAGCGTAGGAGCAGGGCCCTACGAGCAGTACTTC. Translated, it gives CASSVGAGPYEQYF. The chain carries TRBV9 and TRBJ2-7, with D tentatively TRBD1 (5 bases). The CDR3 consists of 14 residues. V lost 0 bases and J lost 2, with 9 bases in between. Germline loops: CDR1 SGDLS, CDR2 YYNGEE.

This clonotype was counted ten times or more. The chain joins TRBV5-1 to TRBJ2-5; tentatively, D is TRBD1 (6 bases). Trimming took 0 bases from V and 2 from J, leaving 8 bases between them. The length of the CDR3 is 14 residues. CDR1 is SGHRS and CDR2 is YFSETQ in the germline V gene. The DNA of the CDR3 is TGCGCCAGCAGCTTGGCAGGGGTTCAAGAGACCCAGTACTTC. Translated, it gives CASSLAGVQETQYF.

This clonotype has at least ten counts. The chain joins TRBV12-3 or TRBV12-4 to TRBJ2-3; TRBD2 matches 16 bases. V gave up 3 bases and J gave up 4 bases; unmatched junction bases: 7. The CDR3 runs to 18 residues. As DNA, the CDR3 is TGTGCCAGCAGTTTCAACGCGGGACTAGCGGGAGGGGCAGATACGCAGTATTTT. It specifies CASSFNAGLAGGADTQYF.

The chain joins TRBV20-1 to TRBJ2-5, with D perhaps matching TRBD2 (5 bases). From germline, CDR1 is DFQATT and CDR2 SNEGSKA (reference sequence). This CDR3 region has 13 residues. Trimming cost V 6 bases and J 7 bases, with 18 bases left between them. In DNA form, the CDR3 reads TGCAGTGCGCGGTTTCGGGGTTTCGGGACCCAGTACTTC. Its translation is CSARFRGFGTQYF.

The chain uses TRBV12-3 or TRBV12-4 and TRBJ1-6, with D uncertain. The V end lost 3 bases, the J end lost 0 bases, and 15 bases lay between the germline ends. The CDR3 spans 18 residues. The CDR3 DNA reads TGTGCCAGCAGTTTTGATACGGAGAAGGGCTCCTATAATTCACCCCTCCACTTT. It yields the protein CASSFDTEKGSYNSPLHF.

This clonotype was seen at least ten times. The chain employs TRBV2 and TRBJ2-5; tentatively, D is TRBD1 or TRBD2 (5 bases each). This CDR3 is built from 12 residues. The V and J ends lost 10 bases and 2 bases respectively, with 11 bases between them. The germline CDR1 and CDR2 sequences are SNHLY and FYNNEI. The CDR3 protein is CATGTVQETQYF. The CDR3 DNA reads TGTGCCACCGGGACGGTACAAGAGACCCAGTACTTC.

The chain carries TRBV11-2 and TRBJ2-6, with 8 bases fitting TRBD1. Germline values: CDR1 SGHAT, CDR2 FQNNGV. The CDR3 consists of 20 residues. V lost 1 base, J lost 0 bases, and 11 bases stayed unmatched. CDR3 loop: CASSLVGAGGFHSGANVLTF. The CDR3 bases are TGTGCCAGCAGCTTAGTAGGGGCAGGGGGCTTCCACTCTGGGGCCAACGTCCTGACTTTC.

This clonotype was seen a few times. The gene calls are TRBV12-3 or TRBV12-4 and TRBJ2-4, with D possibly called TRBD1 or TRBD2 (6 bases each). The CDR3 has 13 amino acids. With 10 bases removed from V and 7 bases from J, the gap between germline ends came to 17 bases. CDR3 sequence (DNA): TGTGCCACCATGCTAGCGAGGGGGAACATTCAGTACTTC. Its protein is CATMLARGNIQYF.

This clonotype has ten or more counts. The J gene is TRBJ2-3, the V gene TRBV20-1; maybe TRBD2 (5 bases). Germline CDR1 and CDR2: DFQATT and SNEGSKA (reference sequence). The V end lost 6 bases, the J end lost 1 base, and 14 bases lay between the germline ends. The CDR3 consists of 14 residues. In DNA, the CDR3 is TGCAGTGCCCCGACTATACCAGGCACAGATACGCAGTATTTT. Protein sequence: CSAPTIPGTDTQYF.

The chain couples TRBV4-2 to TRBJ2-6, with D uncertain. V was cut by 4 bases and J by 0 bases, with 13 bases left in between. Germline values: CDR1 LGHNA, CDR2 YNFKEQ. The CDR3 covers 17 residues. CDR3 sequence reads: CASSRTGPSSGANVLTF. The CDR3 nucleotides are TGTGCCAGCAGCCGGACCGGGCCGAGCTCTGGGGCCAACGTCCTGACTTTC.